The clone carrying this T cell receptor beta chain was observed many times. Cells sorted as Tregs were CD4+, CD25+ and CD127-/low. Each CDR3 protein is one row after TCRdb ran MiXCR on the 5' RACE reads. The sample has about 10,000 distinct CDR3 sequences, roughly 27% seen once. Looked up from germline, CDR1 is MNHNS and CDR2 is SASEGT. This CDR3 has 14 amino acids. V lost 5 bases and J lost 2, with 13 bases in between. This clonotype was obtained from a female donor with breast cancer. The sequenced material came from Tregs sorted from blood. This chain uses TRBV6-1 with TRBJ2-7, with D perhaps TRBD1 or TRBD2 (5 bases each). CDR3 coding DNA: TGTGCCAGCAGTCCGGGACCAGGGACCTACGAGCAGTACTTC. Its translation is CASSPGPGTYEQYF.